These T cell receptor beta chains were read from a single sample in a study of cytotoxic CD8 clonotypes in ibrutinib-treated CLL. Sequencing was performed with immunoSEQ multiplex PCR; in TCRdb, only in-frame clones are kept and a portion is missing. The repertoire consists of approximately 150,000 clones, with about 88% occurring once and the leading ten covering more than 2.5%. Material: PBMCs, obtained at disease progression, from a patient treated with ibrutinib. Every receptor here comes from a human donor with chronic lymphocytic leukemia. Each CDR3 is given with its conserved first and last residue. The D gene is left open where the match is weak. Expanded clones get a size class; other rows say once, few or many, or leave the size out.

>TRBV20-1|.|.|TRBJ2-1
CSGGPVGQQFF
TGCAGTGGCGGACCTGTCGGGCAGCAGTTCTTC
>TRBV9|.|.|TRBJ2-2
CASSVGFRDSLGGELFF
TGTGCCAGCAGCGTAGGTTTCAGGGACTCCTTGGGTGGGGAGCTGTTTTTT
>TRBV19|once|TRBD2|TRBJ2-7
CASSIGSSGSYEQYF
TGTGCCAGTAGTATAGGGTCTAGCGGGAGCTACGAGCAGTACTTC
>TRBV4-2|.|.|TRBJ2-7
CASSQARARGYEQYF
TGTGCCAGCAGCCAAGCCCGGGCGCGGGGCTACGAGCAGTACTTC
>TRBV5-1|.|TRBD1|TRBJ1-5
CASSETGQGTQPQHF
TGCGCCAGCAGCGAAACGGGACAGGGTACCCAGCCCCAGCATTTT
>TRBV7-2|once|.|TRBJ2-3
CASSLAGSRVDTQYF
TGTGCCAGCAGCTTAGCCGGGTCGAGAGTAGATACGCAGTATTTT
>TRBV14|.|.|TRBJ1-4
CASSEIGEKLFF
TGTGCCAGCAGCGAAATAGGGGAAAAACTGTTTTTT
>TRBV6-6|.|.|TRBJ2-2
CASSRSTGELFF
TGTGCCAGCAGTCGGAGCACCGGGGAGCTGTTTTTT
>TRBV5-1|.|.|TRBJ1-2
CASSLQPGAFNYGYTF
TGCGCCAGCAGCTTGCAGCCAGGGGCCTTCAACTATGGCTACACCTTC
>TRBV4-1|.|.|TRBJ2-7
CASSQLRQGGEQYF
TGCGCCAGCAGCCAACTTCGACAGGGAGGCGAGCAGTACTTC
>TRBV6-1|.|.|TRBJ2-5
CASSEAQGGGETQYF
TGTGCCAGCAGTGAAGCCCAGGGCGGCGGGGAGACCCAGTACTTC
>TRBV6-5|.|.|TRBJ2-2
CASSWANTGELFF
TGTGCCAGCAGTTGGGCGAACACCGGGGAGCTGTTTTTT
>TRBV20-1|.|.|TRBJ2-5
CSARDRETQYF
TGCAGTGCTAGAGATCGGGAGACCCAGTACTTC
>TRBV5-4|.|.|TRBJ2-5
CASSLSDYRETQYF
TGTGCCAGCAGCCTCTCGGACTATCGGGAGACCCAGTACTTC
>TRBV5-6|.|TRBD2|TRBJ2-3
CASRSLSGKLDTQYF
TGTGCCAGCAGATCGCTTAGCGGGAAGCTGGATACGCAGTATTTT
>TRBV10-3|.|TRBD2|TRBJ2-7
CAISDPTSGPTIF
TGTGCCATCAGTGACCCGACTAGCGGGCCTACAATCTTC
>TRBV7-2|.|.|TRBJ1-5
CASSLGTGNQPQHF
TGTGCCAGCAGCTTAGGGACAGGCAATCAGCCCCAGCATTTT
>TRBV9|.|.|TRBJ2-7
CASSVGTPPYEQYF
TGTGCCAGCAGCGTAGGAACCCCACCCTACGAGCAGTACTTC
>TRBV6-5|.|TRBD1|TRBJ2-7
CASSLTGNPYEQYF
TGTGCCAGCAGTTTGACAGGGAACCCCTACGAGCAGTACTTC
>TRBV6-5|.|.|TRBJ1-3
CASRPDTYSGNTIYF
TGTGCCAGCAGGCCCGACACATACTCTGGAAACACCATATATTTT
>TRBV27|.|.|TRBJ2-1
CASSLRPSIDLRVNEQFF
TGTGCCAGCAGTTTACGCCCCTCCATAGACTTGAGGGTGAATGAGCAGTTCTTC
>TRBV5-6|.|.|TRBJ1-2
CASSLRKGRENYGYTF
TGTGCCAGCAGCTTGCGGAAGGGGAGGGAGAACTATGGCTACACCTTC
>TRBV6-5|.|TRBD2|TRBJ2-1
CASSRGGSYNEQFF
TGTGCCAGCAGCCGGGGAGGGTCCTACAATGAGCAGTTCTTC
>TRBV7-9|few|.|TRBJ1-2
CASSRDTYYGYTF
TGTGCCAGCAGCAGGGACACTTACTATGGCTACACCTTC